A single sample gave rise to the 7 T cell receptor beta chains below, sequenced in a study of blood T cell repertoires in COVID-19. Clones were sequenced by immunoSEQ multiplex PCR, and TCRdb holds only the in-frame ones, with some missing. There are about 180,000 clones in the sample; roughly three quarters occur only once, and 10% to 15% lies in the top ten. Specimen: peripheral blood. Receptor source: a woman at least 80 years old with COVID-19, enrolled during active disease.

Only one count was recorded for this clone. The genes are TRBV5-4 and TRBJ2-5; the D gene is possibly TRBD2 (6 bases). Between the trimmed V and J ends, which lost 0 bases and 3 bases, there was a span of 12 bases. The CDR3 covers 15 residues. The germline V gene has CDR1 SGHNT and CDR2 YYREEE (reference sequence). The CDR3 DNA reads TGTGCCAGCAGCTTGGGGGTGCGGGGAGAAGAGACCCAGTACTTC. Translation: CASSLGVRGEETQYF.

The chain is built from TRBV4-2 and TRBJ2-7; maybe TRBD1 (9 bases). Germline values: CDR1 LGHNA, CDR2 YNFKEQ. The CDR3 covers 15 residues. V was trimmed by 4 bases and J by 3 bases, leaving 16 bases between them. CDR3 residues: CASSLAGQGIYEQYF. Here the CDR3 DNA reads TGTGCCAGCAGCCTAGCGGGACAGGGCATCTACGAGCAGTACTTC.

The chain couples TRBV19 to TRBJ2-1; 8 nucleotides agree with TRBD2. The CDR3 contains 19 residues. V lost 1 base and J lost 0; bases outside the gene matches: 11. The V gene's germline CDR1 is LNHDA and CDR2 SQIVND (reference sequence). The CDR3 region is CASSIVGLSSGSSYNEQFF. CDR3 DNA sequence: TGTGCCAGTAGTATAGTGGGATTATCGAGCGGGAGCTCCTACAATGAGCAGTTCTTC.

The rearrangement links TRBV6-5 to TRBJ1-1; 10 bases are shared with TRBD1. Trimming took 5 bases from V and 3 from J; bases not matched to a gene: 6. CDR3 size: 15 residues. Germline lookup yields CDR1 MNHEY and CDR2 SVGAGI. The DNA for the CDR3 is TGTGCCAGCAGTCAACGAGGGACAGGGGACACTGAAGCTTTCTTT. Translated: CASSQRGTGDTEAFF.

CDR3 in DNA: TGCAGCGTTGAGGAGGGCACTGAAGCTTTCTTT. It codes for CSVEEGTEAFF. V is TRBV29-1 and J is TRBJ1-1, with unresolved D. CDR1 is SQVTM and CDR2 is ANQGSEA in the germline V gene. This CDR3 has 11 amino acids. With 3 bases removed from V and 4 bases from J, the gap between germline ends came to 6 bases.

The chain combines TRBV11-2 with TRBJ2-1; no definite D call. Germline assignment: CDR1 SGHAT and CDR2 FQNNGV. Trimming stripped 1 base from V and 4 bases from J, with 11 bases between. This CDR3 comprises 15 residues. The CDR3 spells CASSLVSGTYNEQFF. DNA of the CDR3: TGTGCCAGCAGCTTAGTGTCGGGTACATACAATGAGCAGTTCTTC.

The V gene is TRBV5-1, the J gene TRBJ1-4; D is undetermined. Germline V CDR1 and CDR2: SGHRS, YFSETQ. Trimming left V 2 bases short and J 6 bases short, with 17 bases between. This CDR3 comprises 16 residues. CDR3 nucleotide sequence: TGCGCCAGCAGCTTAGGCACAGTCCTACGGTATGAAAAACTGTTTTTT. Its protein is CASSLGTVLRYEKLFF. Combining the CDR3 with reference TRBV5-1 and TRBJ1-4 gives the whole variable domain KAGVTQTPRYLIKTRGQQVTLSCSPISGHRSVSWYQQTPGQGLQFLFEYFSETQRNKGNFPGRFSGRQFSNSRSEMNVSTLELGDSALYLCASSLGTVLRYEKLFFGSGTQLSVL.